A single sample is the source of the 19 T cell receptor beta chains below, sequenced in a study of cytomegalovirus exposure and HLA in healthy donors. PCR was performed using 60 Vbeta and 13 Jbeta primers. Method: immunoSEQ multiplex PCR; TCRdb's copy keeps in-frame clones and lacks some. The sample shows some 200,000 clones, approximately 70% of them seen only once. The source material was PBMCs. The receptors were gathered from a man aged 35 to 55 in good health and CMV-seropositive.

The chain has TRBV7-2 and TRBJ1-2, with TRBD1 matching over 12 bases. This CDR3 comprises 15 residues. Germline V CDR1 and CDR2: SGHTA, FQGNSA. Trimming at V came to 1 base and at J to 8 bases, leaving 5 bases not matched to a gene. The CDR3 sequence is CASSLDPGTGGGYTF. The CDR3 DNA reads TGTGCCAGCAGCTTAGACCCCGGGACAGGGGGCGGCTACACCTTC.

Comments on this clone: Other DNA sequences in this specimen translate into the identical CDR3. The V call is TRBV6-6, the J call TRBJ1-1; the match to TRBD1 covers 9 bases. The germline CDR1 and CDR2 sequences are MNHNY and SVGAGI (reference sequence). The V gene end was trimmed by 4 bases and the J gene end by 0 bases; junction bases not matched to a gene: 6. There are 16 residues in the CDR3. Here the CDR3 reads CASSSPDRGMNTEAFF. The CDR3 nucleotides are TGTGCCAGCAGTTCCCCCGACAGGGGGATGAACACTGAAGCTTTCTTT.

The chain joins TRBV29-1 to TRBJ2-1, with 10 bases identical to TRBD1. The germline CDR1 and CDR2 sequences are SQVTM and ANQGSEA. CDR3 size: 14 residues. Unmatched junction bases numbered 8, after V lost 6 bases and J lost 6 bases. The CDR3 region is CSVSGGTGVNEQFF. CDR3 DNA sequence: TGCAGCGTATCAGGCGGGACAGGGGTCAATGAGCAGTTCTTC.

V usage is TRBV5-5 and J usage is TRBJ1-2, with D uncertain. In germline, CDR1 is SGHKS, CDR2 YYEKEE (reference sequence). The V gene lost 5 bases and the J gene lost 4 bases, with 18 bases spanning the gap. The CDR3 has 15 amino acids. The CDR3 bases are TGTGCCAGCAGTCCCGGCCCCCTACTAATCTATGGCTACACCTTC. Its protein is CASSPGPLLIYGYTF.

The V gene is TRBV10-1, the J gene TRBJ2-7; tentatively, D is TRBD2 (6 bases). Per germline, CDR1 WNHNN and CDR2 SYGVQD (reference sequence). Trimming removed 5 bases from V and 5 bases from J, with 19 bases in between. The CDR3 totals 15 residues. In nucleotides, the CDR3 is TGCGCCAGCAGTCGGGGAGGCGGGAAAAGGGACGAGCAGTACTTC. Translated, it gives CASSRGGGKRDEQYF.

This chain uses TRBV6-1 with TRBJ2-7; the D gene is possibly TRBD2 (5 bases). The germline V and J ends were trimmed by 6 bases and 4 bases, with 10 bases remaining between them. The germline CDR1 and CDR2 sequences are MNHNS and SASEGT. This CDR3 is built from 12 residues. This chain's CDR3 is CASREEGYEQYF. The CDR3 nucleotides are TGTGCCAGCAGGGAGGAAGGGTACGAGCAGTACTTC.

CDR3 region: CASSPGTGEETQYF. The DNA for the CDR3 is TGTGCCAGCAGCCCCGGGACAGGGGAAGAGACCCAGTACTTC. The chain joins TRBV5-8 to TRBJ2-5, with 10 positions matching TRBD1. The germline gives CDR1 SGHTS, CDR2 YDEGEE. V shed 4 bases, J shed 3 bases, and the junction held 3 bases outside the gene matches. The length of the CDR3 is 14 residues.

The chain carries TRBV5-6 and TRBJ1-4; no clear D. With 0 bases removed from V and 5 bases from J, the gap between germline ends came to 8 bases. Germline V CDR1 and CDR2: SGHDT, YYEEEE. CDR3 size: 14 residues. CDR3 nucleotides: TGTGCCAGCAGCTTGGTAGCCCTAAATGAAAAACTGTTTTTT. It translates to CASSLVALNEKLFF.

The chain uses TRBV7-8 and TRBJ1-5; 8 bases agree with TRBD1. Trimming cost V 1 base and J 1 base; bases outside gene matches: 3. CDR1 SGHVS and CDR2 FQNEAQ come from the germline V gene. The CDR3 has 16 amino acids. CDR3 sequence (DNA): TGTGCCAGCAGCTTAGGGAACAGGGGGAGCAATCAGCCCCAGCATTTT. Translation gives CASSLGNRGSNQPQHF.

CDR3 coding DNA: TGTGCCAGCAGCCTGCCCGGGACAGGGAGCCGGTATGGCTACACCTTC. It translates to CASSLPGTGSRYGYTF. This sequence joins TRBV5-4 and TRBJ1-2; 9 nucleotides align to TRBD1. The V and J ends lost 4 bases and 5 bases, in that order; junction bases with no gene match: 12. Looked up from germline, CDR1 is SGHNT and CDR2 is YYREEE (reference sequence). The CDR3 has 16 amino acids.

The gene calls are TRBV5-4 and TRBJ1-2, with D uncertain. Germline CDR1 and CDR2: SGHNT and YYREEE (reference sequence). With 0 bases removed from V and 4 bases from J, the gap between germline ends came to 10 bases. This CDR3 is 14 amino acids long. For the CDR3, the DNA is TGTGCCAGCAGCTTGGAACAAACCCTCTATGGCTACACCTTC. Amino acids: CASSLEQTLYGYTF.

V usage is TRBV5-1 and J usage is TRBJ1-1; 12 nucleotides agree with TRBD1. This CDR3 is built from 16 residues. CDR1 SGHRS and CDR2 YFSETQ come from the germline V gene. V dropped 4 bases and J dropped 5; count of bases not matched to a gene: 9. Here the CDR3 DNA reads TGCGCCAGCAGCCGGGACAGGGGGCCCGGGGGTACTGAAGCTTTCTTT. Amino acid sequence: CASSRDRGPGGTEAFF.

This clone appeared once. The DNA for the CDR3 is TGTGCCACCAGCAGGAGCGGGGGGGCCGGCATTCAGTACTTC. Protein sequence: CATSRSGGAGIQYF. The genes are TRBV15 and TRBJ2-4, with TRBD2 matching 10 bases. The germline V gene encodes CDR1 LNHNV and CDR2 YYDKDF (reference sequence). The CDR3 is 14 residues long. The ends lost 3 bases at V and 9 bases at J; junction bases unmatched: 5.

The V and J genes are TRBV6-6 and TRBJ2-2, with 10 bases that match TRBD1. The ends lost 6 bases at V and 6 bases at J; junction bases unmatched: 4. Germline CDR1 MNHNY, CDR2 SVGAGI (reference sequence). The CDR3 is 14 residues long. This CDR3 is CASRDRGSAGELFF. The CDR3 region has the DNA TGTGCCAGCAGGGACAGGGGGTCGGCCGGGGAGCTGTTTTTT.

This clone came up a few times. This chain connects TRBV2 to TRBJ1-2, with TRBD1 matching over 11 bases. J lost 2 bases, V lost 6 bases, and 5 bases had no gene match. Germline CDR1 reads SNHLY; CDR2 reads FYNNEI. CDR3 size: 15 residues. CDR3 in DNA: TGTGCCAGCAGCGGGACAGGGGGGGGCAACTATGGCTACACCTTC. This translates into CASSGTGGGNYGYTF.

CDR3 DNA sequence: TGCGCCAGCAGCCAAGTCCCCGTACAATCCTATAATTCACCCCTCCACTTT. Amino acid sequence: CASSQVPVQSYNSPLHF. The chain links TRBV4-1 to TRBJ1-6; D is unresolved. The germline V gene encodes CDR1 MGHRA and CDR2 YSYEKL. V was shortened by 1 base and J by 1 base, with 11 bases between the two germline ends. The CDR3 is 17 amino acids.

Comments on this clone: Since the CDR3 does not end with the conserved phenylalanine or tryptophan, this likely comes from a read error. The DNA is omitted, as the CDR3 cannot be located on it reliably, and the CDR3 follows TCRdb's listing. CDR3 amino acids: CASSYGTGVRT. This rearrangement joins TRBV4-1 to TRBJ2-7; the table's D gene call, TRBD1, was not cross checked with the DNA. Per the germline V gene, CDR1 is MGHRA and CDR2 is YSYEKL. Counting both end residues, the CDR3 totals 11 amino acids.

The chain links TRBV29-1 to TRBJ2-5; maybe TRBD2 (5 bases). CDR1 is SQVTM, CDR2 ANQGSEA, per germline. This CDR3 has 11 residues. The germline V and J ends were trimmed by 4 bases and 4 bases, with 7 bases remaining between them. CDR3 region: CSVGRGETQYF. For the CDR3, the DNA is TGCAGCGTTGGTCGGGGAGAGACCCAGTACTTC.

This clone was seen only a few times. The chain is built from TRBV2 and TRBJ1-4; D gene ambiguous. CDR1 SNHLY and CDR2 FYNNEI come from the germline V gene. CDR3 length equals 17 residues. The V gene lost 0 bases and the J gene lost 7 bases, with 18 bases spanning the gap. This CDR3 reads CASSEALWRSYGEKLFF. In DNA form, the CDR3 reads TGTGCCAGCAGTGAAGCGTTATGGCGGTCCTACGGTGAAAAACTGTTTTTT.